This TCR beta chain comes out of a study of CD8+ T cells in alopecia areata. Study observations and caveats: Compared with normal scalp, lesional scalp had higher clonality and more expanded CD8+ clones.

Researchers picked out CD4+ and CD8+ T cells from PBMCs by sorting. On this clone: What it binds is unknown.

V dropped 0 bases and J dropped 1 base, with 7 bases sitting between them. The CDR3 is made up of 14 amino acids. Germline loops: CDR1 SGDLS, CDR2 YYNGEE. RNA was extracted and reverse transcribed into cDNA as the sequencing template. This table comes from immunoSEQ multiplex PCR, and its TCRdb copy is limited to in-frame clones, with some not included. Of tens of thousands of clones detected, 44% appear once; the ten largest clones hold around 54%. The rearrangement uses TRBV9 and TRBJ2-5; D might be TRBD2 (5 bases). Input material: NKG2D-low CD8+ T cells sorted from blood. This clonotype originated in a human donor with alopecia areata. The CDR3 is CASSVGGIQETQYF. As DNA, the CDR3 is TGTGCCAGCAGCGTAGGAGGGATCCAAGAGACCCAGTACTTC.